In its sample, the clone carrying this T cell receptor beta chain was seen a few times. This sample is part of a study of identifying expanded T cells in peripheral blood. The length of the CDR3 is 15 residues. Germline CDR1 is KGHSH and CDR2 is LQKENI. V was clipped by 0 bases and J by 2 bases, with 10 bases between them. Sequencing was performed with immunoSEQ multiplex PCR; in TCRdb, only in-frame clones are kept and a portion is missing. The repertoire holds approximately 100,000 clones, 87% seen once, with 17% in the top ten. The sequencing input was blood. The gene calls are TRBV18 and TRBJ1-1, with D hard to call. The TCR originated in a person aged 18 to 75 in good health. The CDR3 is CASSPPSPRNTEAFF. The CDR3 DNA follows: TGTGCCAGCTCACCACCGAGCCCTCGTAACACTGAAGCTTTCTTT.